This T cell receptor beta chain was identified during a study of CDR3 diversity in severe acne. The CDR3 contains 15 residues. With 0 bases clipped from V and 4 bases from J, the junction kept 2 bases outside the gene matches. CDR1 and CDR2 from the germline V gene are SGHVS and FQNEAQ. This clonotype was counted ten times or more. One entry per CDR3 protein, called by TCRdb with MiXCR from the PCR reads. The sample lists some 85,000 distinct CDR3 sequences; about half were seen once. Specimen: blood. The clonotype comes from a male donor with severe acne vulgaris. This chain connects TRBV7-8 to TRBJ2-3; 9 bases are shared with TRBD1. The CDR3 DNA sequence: TGTGCCAGCAGCTTAGCGGGACAGGGCGCAGATACGCAGTATTTT. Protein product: CASSLAGQGADTQYF.